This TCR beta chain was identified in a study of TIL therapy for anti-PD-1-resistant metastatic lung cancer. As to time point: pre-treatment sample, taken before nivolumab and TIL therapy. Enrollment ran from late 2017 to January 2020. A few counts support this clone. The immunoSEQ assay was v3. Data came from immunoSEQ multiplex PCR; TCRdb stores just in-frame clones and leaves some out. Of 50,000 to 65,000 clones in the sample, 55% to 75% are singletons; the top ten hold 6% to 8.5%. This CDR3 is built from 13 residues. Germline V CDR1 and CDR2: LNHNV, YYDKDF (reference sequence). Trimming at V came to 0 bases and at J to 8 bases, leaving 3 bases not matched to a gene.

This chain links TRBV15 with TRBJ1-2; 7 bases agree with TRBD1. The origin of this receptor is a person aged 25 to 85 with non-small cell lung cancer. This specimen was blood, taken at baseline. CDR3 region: CATSRDRGNGYTF. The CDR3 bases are TGTGCCACCAGCAGAGACAGGGGGAACGGCTACACCTTC.